This T cell receptor (beta chain) was observed in a study of shared T cell receptors in the human thymus. The repertoire was sequenced with immunoSEQ multiplex PCR; TCRdb's copy has only in-frame clones and lacks some. Found here are 450,000 to 650,000 clones, more than 75% of them singletons; the top ten hold about 0.012%. CDR1 SGDLS and CDR2 YYNGEE come from the germline V gene. The CDR3 is 15 amino acids. Trimming cost V 4 bases and J 2 bases; bases outside gene matches: 6. Another study also made use of these data, one on human thymus T cells. From that paper: Resections removed during corrective heart surgery provided the thymus tissue used.

The chain couples TRBV9 to TRBJ2-1; 7 bases are shared with TRBD2. The sequencing input was thymocytes. This sequence was found in a boy less than two years old with a congenital heart defect. CDR3 sequence (DNA): TGTGCCAGCAGCCCCTCTAGCGGAGCCTACAATGAGCAGTTCTTC. Translation gives CASSPSSGAYNEQFF.